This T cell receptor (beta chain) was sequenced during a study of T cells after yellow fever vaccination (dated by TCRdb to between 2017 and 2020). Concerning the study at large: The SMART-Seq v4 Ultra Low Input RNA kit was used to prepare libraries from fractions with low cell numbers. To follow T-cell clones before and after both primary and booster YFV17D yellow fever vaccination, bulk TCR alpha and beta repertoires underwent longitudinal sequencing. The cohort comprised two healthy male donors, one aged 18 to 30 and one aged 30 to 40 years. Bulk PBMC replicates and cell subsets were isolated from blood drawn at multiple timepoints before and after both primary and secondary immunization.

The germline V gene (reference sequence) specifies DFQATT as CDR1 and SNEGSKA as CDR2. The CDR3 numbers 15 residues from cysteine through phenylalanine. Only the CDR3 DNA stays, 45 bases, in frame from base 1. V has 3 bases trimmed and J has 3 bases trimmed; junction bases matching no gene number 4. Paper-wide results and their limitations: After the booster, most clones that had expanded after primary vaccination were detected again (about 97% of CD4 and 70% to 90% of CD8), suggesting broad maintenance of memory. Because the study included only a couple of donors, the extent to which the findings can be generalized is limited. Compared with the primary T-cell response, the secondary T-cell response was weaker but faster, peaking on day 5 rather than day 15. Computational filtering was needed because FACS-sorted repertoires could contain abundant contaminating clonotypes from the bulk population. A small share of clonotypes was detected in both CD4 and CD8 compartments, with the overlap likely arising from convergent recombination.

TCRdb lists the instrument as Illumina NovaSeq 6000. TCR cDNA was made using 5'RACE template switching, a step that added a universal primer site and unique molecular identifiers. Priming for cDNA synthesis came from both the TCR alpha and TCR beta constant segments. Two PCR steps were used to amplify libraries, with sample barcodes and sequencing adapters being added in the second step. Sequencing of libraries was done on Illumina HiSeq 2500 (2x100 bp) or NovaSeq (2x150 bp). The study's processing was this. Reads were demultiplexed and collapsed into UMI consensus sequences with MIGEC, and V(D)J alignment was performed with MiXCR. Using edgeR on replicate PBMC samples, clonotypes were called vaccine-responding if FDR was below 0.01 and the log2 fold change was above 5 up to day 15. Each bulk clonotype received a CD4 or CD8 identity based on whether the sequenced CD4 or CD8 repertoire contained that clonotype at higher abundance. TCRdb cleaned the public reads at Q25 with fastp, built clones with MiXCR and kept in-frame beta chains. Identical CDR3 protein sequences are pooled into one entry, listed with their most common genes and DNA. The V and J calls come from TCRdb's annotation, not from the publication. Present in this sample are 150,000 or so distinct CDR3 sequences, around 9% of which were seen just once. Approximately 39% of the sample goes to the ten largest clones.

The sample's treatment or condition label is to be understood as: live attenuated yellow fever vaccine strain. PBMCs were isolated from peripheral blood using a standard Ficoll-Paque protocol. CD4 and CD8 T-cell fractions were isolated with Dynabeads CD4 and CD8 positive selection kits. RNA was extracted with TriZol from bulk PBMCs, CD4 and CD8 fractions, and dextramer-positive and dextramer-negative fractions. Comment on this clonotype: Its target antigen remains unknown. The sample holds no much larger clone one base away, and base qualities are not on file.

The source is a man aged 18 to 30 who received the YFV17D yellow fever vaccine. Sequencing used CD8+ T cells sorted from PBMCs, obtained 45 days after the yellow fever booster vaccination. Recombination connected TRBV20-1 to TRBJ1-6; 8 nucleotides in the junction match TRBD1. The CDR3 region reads CSARGRGLYNSPLHF. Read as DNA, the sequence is TGCAGTGCTAGGGGCAGGGGGCTCTATAATTCACCCCTCCACTTT.